The 9 T cell receptor beta chains below come from one sample, sequenced in a study of cytomegalovirus exposure and HLA in healthy donors. The PCR ran on 60 Vbeta and 13 Jbeta primers. Profiling relied on immunoSEQ multiplex PCR, and the TCRdb table lists in-frame clones only, not all of them. The sample records 99,000 or so clones, 69% being singletons. The sample comprised PBMCs. The receptors were gathered from a man under 40 in good health and CMV-seronegative.

The chain is built from TRBV7-3 and TRBJ2-1; 14 bases agree with TRBD2. This CDR3 is 17 amino acids long. J lost 3 bases, V lost 3 bases, and 4 bases had no gene match. CDR1 and CDR2 from the germline V gene are SGHTA and FQGTGA. The CDR3 DNA is TGTGCCAGCAGCTTGGGACTAGCGGGAGAATTCTACAATGAGCAGTTCTTC. Encoded protein: CASSLGLAGEFYNEQFF.

The V call is TRBV7-8, the J call TRBJ2-1, with 11 bases identical to TRBD2. Trimming removed 4 bases from V and 1 base from J; junction bases left unmatched: 3. Germline CDR1 SGHVS, CDR2 FQNEAQ. This CDR3 has 16 residues. The CDR3 nucleotides read TGTGCCAGCAGCTCTTTAGCGGGAGGGTCCTACAATGAGCAGTTCTTC. Translation gives CASSSLAGGSYNEQFF.

The chain has TRBV7-2 and TRBJ1-2; possibly TRBD1 for D (5 bases). Germline assignment: CDR1 SGHTA and CDR2 FQGNSA. V was trimmed by 5 bases and J by 12 bases, leaving 28 bases between them. CDR3 length: 16 residues. The CDR3 protein is CASSPLGGSGAQVNTF. The DNA for the CDR3 is TGTGCCAGCAGCCCCCTGGGGGGGAGTGGTGCCCAGGTGAACACCTTC. The entire variable domain, with the rest obtained from reference TRBV7-2 and TRBJ1-2, is as follows: GAGVSQSPSNKVTEKGKDVELRCDPISGHTALYWYRQSLGQGLEFLIYFQGNSAPDKSGLPSDRFSAERTGGSVSTLTIQRTQQEDSAVYLCASSPLGGSGAQVNTFGSGTRLTVV.

The genes are TRBV7-9 and TRBJ2-1, with TRBD2 matching over 8 bases. This CDR3 contains 17 residues. J was trimmed by 0 bases and V by 4 bases; bases with no gene match: 8. Germline V gene lookup returns CDR1 SEHNR and CDR2 FQNEAQ (reference sequence). For the CDR3, the DNA is TGTGCCAGCAGCTCTCAAGGAAGCGGGAGCTCCTACAATGAGCAGTTCTTC. Amino acid sequence: CASSSQGSGSSYNEQFF.

The J gene is TRBJ2-1, the V gene TRBV9; D is uncertain. CDR1 is SGDLS, CDR2 YYNGEE, per germline. The V end lost 2 bases, the J end lost 1 base, and 7 bases lay between the germline ends. The CDR3 totals 14 residues. The CDR3 bases are TGTGCCAGCAGCGTTCTAGGATCCTACAATGAGCAGTTCTTC. It codes for CASSVLGSYNEQFF.

V is TRBV4-1 and J is TRBJ1-4; no clear D. This CDR3 region has 13 residues. Trimming took 2 bases from V and 8 from J, leaving 9 bases between them. Germline V gene data show CDR1 as MGHRA and CDR2 as YSYEKL. The chain's CDR3 is CASSQRVREKLFF. In nucleotides, the CDR3 is TGCGCCAGCAGCCAACGTGTCCGGGAAAAACTGTTTTTT.

Only one count was recorded for this clone. The chain is built from TRBV29-1 and TRBJ1-1; TRBD1 agrees at 7 bases. After removal of 7 bases from V and 5 bases from J, the junction contained 7 bases not matched to a gene. This CDR3 has 12 residues. Germline CDR1 SQVTM, CDR2 ANQGSEA. The CDR3 nucleotides are TGCAGCGGACAGGGATCGTGGACTGAAGCTTTCTTT. Amino acid sequence: CSGQGSWTEAFF.

The rearrangement joins TRBV2 to TRBJ2-7; D ambiguous. Trimming took off 2 bases at V and 3 bases at J, with 14 bases between the two ends. Germline assignment: CDR1 SNHLY and CDR2 FYNNEI. The CDR3 contains 15 residues. The DNA of the CDR3 is TGTGCCAGCAGTGAAACGGCGTCGGGTGTCTACGAGCAGTACTTC. This encodes CASSETASGVYEQYF.

The rearrangement joins TRBV11-2 to TRBJ2-6; 7 bases map to TRBD2. The V gene end was trimmed by 1 base and the J gene end by 3 bases; junction bases not matched to a gene: 3. CDR1 is SGHAT and CDR2 is FQNNGV in the germline V gene. CDR3 length equals 16 residues. In nucleotides, the CDR3 is TGTGCCAGCAGCTTAGTACCTAGCGGTGGGGCCAACGTCCTGACTTTC. Amino acids: CASSLVPSGGANVLTF.